One and the same sample provided the 16 T cell receptor beta chains below, sequenced in a study of T cells after posttransplantation cyclophosphamide. Treatment was busulfan-fludarabine conditioning, a marrow graft, and cyclophosphamide on days +3 and +4. Clones were read by immunoSEQ multiplex PCR, and TCRdb kept only the in-frame ones, dropping some. The sample gives under 15,000 clones, none seen only once, and the top ten clones hold about 24%. Sequenced here: PBMCs, sampled after allogeneic stem cell transplant with posttransplant cyclophosphamide. The receptors were sampled from a female patient between 40 and 50 years old who received an allogeneic stem cell transplant from an unrelated donor, was CMV-positive, and had acute GVHD only. Some T cells may be graft donor cells.

This clone was seen more than once but under ten times. The CDR3 DNA is TGTGCCAGTAGTATCAACAGGGGGGACATTCAGTACTTC. Its translation: CASSINRGDIQYF. J is TRBJ2-4 and V is TRBV19; 8 bases map to TRBD1. This CDR3 has 13 residues. Trimming took 3 bases from V and 8 from J; bases not matched to a gene: 3. Per germline, CDR1 LNHDA and CDR2 SQIVND (reference sequence).

This clone showed up many times. The chain carries TRBV28 and TRBJ2-7; D not resolved. CDR3 length: 15 amino acids. The germline V gene encodes CDR1 MDHEN and CDR2 SYDVKM. V lost 6 bases and J lost 5, with 20 bases in between. The CDR3 DNA follows: TGTGCCAGCAGCGGTGGTCCCTTCCCCCTGGACGAGCAGTACTTC. It is translated as CASSGGPFPLDEQYF.

The chain recombines TRBV18 with TRBJ1-4; the match to TRBD1 covers 7 bases. Germline assignment: CDR1 KGHSH and CDR2 LQKENI. With V trimmed by 3 bases and J by 4 bases, 2 bases remained unmatched. The CDR3 runs to 14 residues. DNA for the CDR3: TGTGCCAGCTCACCCGGGACAGTTAATGAAAAACTGTTTTTT. Its translation is CASSPGTVNEKLFF. The full variable domain, with the rest looked up from reference TRBV18 and TRBJ1-4, is NAGVMQNPRHLVRRRGQEARLRCSPMKGHSHVYWYRQLPEEGLKFMVYLQKENIIDESGMPKERFSAEFPKEGPSILRIQQVVRGDSAAYFCASSPGTVNEKLFFGSGTQLSVL.

The chain uses TRBV10-3 and TRBJ2-3; 9 positions agree with TRBD1. V dropped 6 bases and J dropped 6; count of bases not matched to a gene: 7. This CDR3 region has 14 residues. Looked up from germline, CDR1 is ENHRY and CDR2 is SYGVKD. The CDR3 loop is CAIRPGQGGDTQYF. The CDR3 region has the DNA TGTGCCATCAGACCGGGACAGGGCGGGGATACGCAGTATTTT.

V usage is TRBV7-2 and J usage is TRBJ1-2; 8 bases map to TRBD1. The germline CDR1 and CDR2 sequences are SGHTA and FQGNSA. Trimming took 4 bases from V and 3 from J; bases not matched to a gene: 4. There are 14 residues in the CDR3. CDR3: CASSSAGGDYGYTF. CDR3 sequence (DNA): TGTGCCAGCAGCTCGGCAGGGGGCGACTATGGCTACACCTTC.

This clone was observed many times. This chain links TRBV5-1 with TRBJ2-7; D is possibly TRBD1 (5 bases). Trimming took off 7 bases at V and 9 bases at J, with 17 bases between the two ends. From germline, CDR1 is SGHRS and CDR2 YFSETQ. CDR3 length equals 12 residues. CDR3 DNA sequence: TGCGCCAGCCATGAGCGATCAGGGTCGCAGTACTTC. Translating it yields CASHERSGSQYF.

This clone was counted at least ten times. The chain uses TRBV6-1 and TRBJ2-7, with 7 bases lining up with TRBD1. Germline CDR1 is MNHNS and CDR2 is SASEGT. The CDR3 contains 14 residues. V trimming: 4 bases; J trimming: 1 base; junction bases outside the gene matches: 4. The CDR3 DNA reads TGTGCCAGCAGTGTGGGGACAGCTTCCTACGAGCAGTACGTC. Translating it yields CASSVGTASYEQYV.

On this clone: This likely traces to a read error, being one base from a far larger clone. The chain combines TRBV28 with TRBJ1-4, with D tentatively TRBD1 (5 bases). Germline loops: CDR1 MDHEN, CDR2 SYDVKM. The CDR3 has 16 residues. The CDR3 region has the DNA TGTGCCAGCATTTTAGAGATGGGCGGGGGGGATGAAAAACTGTTTTTT. Its protein is CASILEMGGGDEKLFF.

Ten or more counts support this clone. The V gene is TRBV28, the J gene TRBJ1-1, with D perhaps TRBD1 (5 bases). The V end was cut by 4 bases, the J end by 3 bases, with 12 bases between. Germline CDR1 is MDHEN and CDR2 is SYDVKM. This CDR3 region has 14 residues. The CDR3 nucleotides read TGTGCCAGCAGTTGGCAAGGGGCGGACACTGAAGCTTTCTTT. Translating gives CASSWQGADTEAFF.

This clone was detected ten times or more. The rearrangement joins TRBV4-3 to TRBJ2-1, with D possibly TRBD2 on 6 matching bases. The CDR3 has 15 amino acids. Germline V gene lookup returns CDR1 LGHNA and CDR2 YSLEER. V lost 1 base and J lost 1, with 8 bases in between. The CDR3 nucleotides are TGCGCCAGCAGCCAAGTCCGGGAGTCCTACAATGAGCAGTTCTTC. Encoded protein: CASSQVRESYNEQFF.

At least ten counts were recorded for this clone. V and J are TRBV6-1 and TRBJ1-4; no clear D. Trimming took off 3 bases at V and 7 bases at J, with 12 bases between the two ends. This CDR3 has 14 amino acids. The germline V gene encodes CDR1 MNHNS and CDR2 SASEGT. The CDR3 sequence: CASSEADRGEKLFF. CDR3 nucleotides: TGTGCCAGCAGTGAGGCTGATCGCGGTGAAAAACTGTTTTTT.

This clone was counted ten times or more. The chain joins TRBV19 to TRBJ2-7; no definite D call. This CDR3 comprises 13 residues. The germline gives CDR1 LNHDA, CDR2 SQIVND (reference sequence). Trimming cost V 0 bases and J 4 bases, with 7 bases left between them. This CDR3 reads CASSIDERYEQYF. The CDR3 DNA reads as TGTGCCAGTAGTATAGATGAGAGGTACGAGCAGTACTTC.

This clone has ten or more counts. The rearrangement links TRBV11-3 to TRBJ2-5; D perhaps matches TRBD1 (5 bases). The CDR3 sequence is 15 residues long. Between the trimmed V and J ends, which lost 0 bases and 1 base, there was a span of 9 bases. Germline V gives CDR1 SGHNT, CDR2 YENEEA. This CDR3 reads CASSLDRDSQETQYF. The DNA of the CDR3 is TGTGCCAGCAGCTTAGATCGCGACAGCCAAGAGACCCAGTACTTC.

This clone was counted ten times or more. The chain couples TRBV7-9 to TRBJ2-7; TRBD1 matches 7 bases. The CDR3 consists of 13 residues. CDR1 and CDR2 (germline): SEHNR, FQNEAQ (reference sequence). The ends lost 4 bases at V and 3 bases at J; junction bases unmatched: 3. The CDR3 reads CASSSGTVYEQYF. CDR3 in DNA: TGTGCCAGCAGCTCCGGGACAGTCTACGAGCAGTACTTC.

The chain uses TRBV7-6 and TRBJ2-5; TRBD2 agrees at 8 bases. J gave up 1 base and V 5 bases, and 3 bases lay outside the gene matches. Germline V gene lookup returns CDR1 SGHVS and CDR2 FNYEAQ. This CDR3 contains 14 residues. The CDR3: CASSRGGAQETQYF. The CDR3 DNA reads TGTGCCAGCAGCCGGGGGGGGGCCCAAGAGACCCAGTACTTC.

CDR3 sequence: CASSSRSGGAQETQYF. The CDR3 DNA reads as TGCGCCAGCAGCTCTCGGAGCGGGGGGGCCCAAGAGACCCAGTACTTC. V gene TRBV5-1 combines with J gene TRBJ2-5, with 10 positions matching TRBD2. V shed 3 bases and J 1 base; nucleotides not matched to a gene: 6. This CDR3 has 16 residues. Looked up from germline, CDR1 is SGHRS and CDR2 is YFSETQ.